The rows below give T cell receptor beta chains drawn from one sample of a study of shared T cell receptors in the human thymus. TCRdb's copy holds only in-frame clones and misses some; the assay was immunoSEQ multiplex PCR. This table holds about 660,000 clones, approximately 89% found once. The same sample was also used in a study of human thymus T cells.

Specimen: thymocytes. These receptors all come from a boy younger than two with a congenital heart defect. The CDR3 runs from the conserved cysteine through the conserved F or W. The D gene is left open where the match is weak. Clone size, where shown, is once, few, many, or a class for clones that have expanded.

D gene	J gene	V gene	clone size	CDR3 protein	CDR3 DNA
TRBD2	TRBJ2-3	TRBV4-1	NA	CASSQTPSGRSTDTQYF	TGCGCCAGCAGCCAGACCCCTAGCGGGAGGAGCACAGATACGCAGTATTTT
TRBD2	TRBJ2-7	TRBV5-1	NA	CASSLSGTSSYEQYF	TGCGCCAGCAGCTTGTCGGGGACTAGCAGCTACGAGCAGTACTTC
TRBD1	TRBJ1-1	TRBV6-5	NA	CASSYSRQGIPEAFF	TGTGCCAGCAGTTACTCGAGACAGGGGATCCCTGAAGCTTTCTTT
TRBD2	TRBJ2-1	TRBV15	NA	CATSRDPAGYEQFF	TGTGCCACCAGCAGAGATCCAGCGGGGTATGAGCAGTTCTTC
TRBD2	TRBJ2-7	TRBV5-8	NA	CASSLAGGGHYEQYF	TGTGCCAGCAGCTTAGCGGGCGGGGGTCACTACGAGCAGTACTTC
NA	TRBJ2-7	TRBV11-2	NA	CASSLYPWFSGDSSYEQYF	TGTGCCAGCAGCTTATACCCGTGGTTTAGCGGCGACAGCTCCTACGAGCAGTACTTC
TRBD1	TRBJ1-1	TRBV4-1	NA	CASSQTGEEAFF	TGCGCCAGCAGCCAAACAGGGGAAGAAGCTTTCTTT
NA	TRBJ2-1	TRBV28	NA	CASSLRRLNEQFF	TGTGCCAGCAGTTTGAGGCGGCTGAATGAGCAGTTCTTC
TRBD2	TRBJ2-5	TRBV4-2	once	CASSQTGLADTQETQYF	TGTGCCAGCAGCCAGACGGGACTAGCGGACACCCAAGAGACCCAGTACTTC
TRBD2	TRBJ2-7	TRBV27	NA	CATLSGRAREQYF	TGTGCCACTTTGAGCGGGAGGGCTCGCGAGCAGTACTTC
TRBD1	TRBJ1-2	TRBV7-8	NA	CASSLTGLPFYGYTF	TGTGCCAGCAGTTTGACAGGGCTCCCGTTCTATGGCTACACCTTC
TRBD2	TRBJ2-3	TRBV7-6	NA	CASSFGGREMGDTQYF	TGTGCCAGCAGCTTTGGCGGGAGAGAAATGGGGGATACGCAGTATTTT
NA	TRBJ1-2	TRBV27	NA	CASSPKTGIGQGLLNYGYTF	TGTGCCAGCAGTCCAAAAACGGGAATCGGGCAGGGGCTTCTTAACTATGGCTACACCTTC
TRBD1	TRBJ2-7	TRBV28	NA	CASSFPSRDRADEQYF	TGTGCCAGCAGTTTCCCCAGCCGGGACAGGGCCGACGAGCAGTACTTC
TRBD1	TRBJ1-1	TRBV28	once	CASRLRTGGTEAFF	TGTGCCAGCAGACTTCGTACAGGGGGAACTGAAGCTTTCTTT
TRBD1	TRBJ2-7	TRBV4-1	NA	CASSRRDRDYEQYF	TGCGCCAGCAGTCGGAGGGACAGGGACTACGAGCAGTACTTC
TRBD2	TRBJ2-7	TRBV6-6	NA	CASIPRGGSYEQYF	TGTGCCAGCATCCCGCGGGGGGGCTCCTACGAGCAGTACTTC
TRBD2	TRBJ2-7	TRBV7-9	NA	CASSLGLGGGEYEQYF	TGTGCCAGCAGCTTAGGGCTCGGGGGGGGCGAGTACGAGCAGTACTTC
NA	TRBJ1-1	TRBV15	NA	CATSRGGLAFF	TGTGCCACCAGCAGAGGAGGGTTGGCTTTCTTT
NA	TRBJ2-7	TRBV28	NA	CASSQDKTYEQYF	TGTGCCAGCAGTCAGGACAAAACCTACGAGCAGTACTTC
NA	TRBJ2-1	TRBV14	few	CASSRWGDEQFF	TGTGCCAGCAGCCGTTGGGGGGATGAGCAGTTCTTC
TRBD1	TRBJ2-1	TRBV7-6	NA	CASSSPGGSRNEQFF	TGTGCCAGCAGCTCGCCAGGGGGATCGCGCAATGAGCAGTTCTTC
NA	TRBJ1-3	TRBV2	NA	CASSESPTGNTIYF	TGTGCCAGCAGTGAGAGCCCCACTGGAAACACCATATATTTT
NA	TRBJ2-5	TRBV7-2	NA	CASSLLVRQETQYF	TGTGCCAGCAGCTTATTGGTCAGACAAGAGACCCAGTACTTC
TRBD1	TRBJ1-4	TRBV6-1	NA	CASSPRPGQGEKLFF	TGTGCCAGCAGTCCCAGGCCGGGACAGGGTGAAAAACTGTTTTTT